This T cell receptor (beta chain) appears in the sequencing data of a study of T cell responses to AZD1222 COVID-19 vaccine. Unmatched junction bases numbered 12, after V lost 5 bases and J lost 3 bases. CDR3 length: 18 residues. The germline V gene encodes CDR1 KGHSH and CDR2 LQKENI. Study outcomes and limitations: A mostly white British donor set with more females was recruited, and clonal diversity was possibly underestimated. Repertoire samples came only from after the peak T cell response. Baseline seropositivity occurred in only a handful of AZD1222 recipients. Variant regions that are unmutated are reportedly the target of nearly half of spike-specific TCRs.

Comment on this clone: Antigen unknown.

Clones were sequenced by immunoSEQ multiplex PCR, and TCRdb holds only the in-frame ones, with some missing. Of some 120,000 clones in the sample, about 91% were seen once. V is TRBV18 and J is TRBJ2-7; 14 bases fit TRBD2. This clonotype originated in an adult in good health. The sequencing here drew on peripheral blood, taken on day 0 of AZD1222 vaccination. CDR3 region: CASSEPGLAGANLYEQYF. For the CDR3, the DNA is TGTGCCAGCTCAGAACCGGGACTAGCGGGAGCAAACCTCTACGAGCAGTACTTC.